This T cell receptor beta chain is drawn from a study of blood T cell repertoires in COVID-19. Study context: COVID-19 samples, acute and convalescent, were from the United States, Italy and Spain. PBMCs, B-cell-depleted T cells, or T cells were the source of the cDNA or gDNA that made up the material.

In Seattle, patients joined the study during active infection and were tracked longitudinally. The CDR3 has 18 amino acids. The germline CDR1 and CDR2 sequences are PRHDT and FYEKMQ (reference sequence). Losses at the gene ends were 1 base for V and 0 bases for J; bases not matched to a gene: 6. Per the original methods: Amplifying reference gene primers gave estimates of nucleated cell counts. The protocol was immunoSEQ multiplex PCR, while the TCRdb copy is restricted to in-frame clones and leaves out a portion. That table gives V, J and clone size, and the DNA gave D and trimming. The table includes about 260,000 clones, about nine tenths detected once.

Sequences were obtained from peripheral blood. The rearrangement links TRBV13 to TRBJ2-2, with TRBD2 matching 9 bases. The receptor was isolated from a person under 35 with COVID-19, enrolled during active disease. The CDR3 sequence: CASSLDETSGTNTGELFF. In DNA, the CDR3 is TGTGCCAGCAGCTTAGACGAGACTAGCGGCACGAACACCGGGGAGCTGTTTTTT.